This TCR beta chain comes out of a study of OX40 agonist ivuxolimab in advanced cancers. Study details: It was permissible to have had prior anti-PD-1, anti-PD-L1 or anti-CTLA-4 therapy, and around 40% had some.

TCRdb's table, derived via immunoSEQ multiplex PCR, lists solely in-frame clones and lacks some. This table has some 35,000 clones, approximately 80% appearing once. Turning to this clone: What it recognizes is unknown.

This CDR3 comprises 13 residues. Germline V gives CDR1 MNHNY, CDR2 SVGAGI (reference sequence). Between the trimmed V and J ends, which lost 6 bases and 1 base, there was a span of 9 bases. Study observations and caveats: On average, CD8+ T cells showed a greater number of expanded clones than CD4+. Clonal expansion among partial responders at 0.1-3.0 mg/kg ranked near the lowest.

The gene calls are TRBV6-6 and TRBJ2-5, with no clear D. This sequence originates from an adult with an advanced solid tumor such as melanoma, head and neck, liver or kidney cancer. Specimen: CD4+ or CD8+ T cells sorted from blood, collected in a trial of the OX40 agonist ivuxolimab. The CDR3: CASSQVSQETQYF. CDR3 DNA sequence: TGTGCCAGCAGCCAGGTATCCCAAGAGACCCAGTACTTC.